One sample yielded the 6 T cell receptor beta chains listed below, sequenced in a study of T cells in Graves' hyperthyroidism and ophthalmopathy. Template material for amplifying TCR beta CDR3 regions consisted of RNA transcripts. First-round RT-PCR of the TCR CDR3 relied on the HTBI primer set. From the multiplex PCR reads, TCRdb called clonotypes with MiXCR, one entry per CDR3 protein. The sample has about 700,000 distinct CDR3 sequences, about 14% seen once. Sequencing input: blood. These TCRs come from a woman in her late teens or twenties with Graves' hyperthyroidism.

The V gene is TRBV12-3 or TRBV12-4, the J gene TRBJ1-6; 9 bases match TRBD1. V was pared by 6 bases and J by 8 bases, with 8 bases of the junction left unmatched. The CDR3 spans 15 residues. Here the CDR3 reads CASRPGTGRDSPLHF. CDR3 nucleotides: TGTGCCAGCAGACCCGGGACAGGGAGGGATTCACCCCTCCACTTT.

The V call is TRBV7-9, the J call TRBJ2-5; 8 positions agree with TRBD2. The DNA end favors TRBJ2-1, so the J call may be wrong. This CDR3 is 17 amino acids long. Germline V gene data show CDR1 as SEHNR and CDR2 as FQNEAQ (reference sequence). CDR3 sequence: CASSRNQREPNQETQFF. Here the CDR3 DNA reads TGTGCCAGCAGCAGAAACCAGCGGGAGCCCAACCAAGAGACCCAGTTCTTC.

This clonotype was seen at least ten times. This chain links TRBV11-2 with TRBJ2-7, with a tentative D call TRBD1 (6 bases). Germline V gives CDR1 SGHAT, CDR2 FQNNGV. Deletions cut 3 bases from V and 3 bases from J, with 18 bases between. This CDR3 has 16 amino acids. DNA for the CDR3: TGTGCCAGCAGCTTTACGCCCACCGGGACAAACTACGAGCAGTACTTC. Protein: CASSFTPTGTNYEQYF. The full variable domain, rest sourced from reference TRBV11-2 and TRBJ2-7, is EAGVAQSPRYKIIEKRQSVAFWCNPISGHATLYWYQQILGQGPKLLIQFQNNGVVDDSQLPKDRFSAERLKGVDSTLKIQPAKLEDSAVYLCASSFTPTGTNYEQYFGPGTRLTVT.

This clonotype has a count of ten or more. The gene calls are TRBV2 and TRBJ2-1; no firm D call. The CDR3 is made up of 15 amino acids. Germline V gives CDR1 SNHLY, CDR2 FYNNEI. V was cut by 8 bases and J by 0 bases, with 14 bases left in between. Written as DNA, the CDR3 is TGTGCCAGCGTTCTTACGGCGAGCTCCTACAATGAGCAGTTCTTC. Amino acids: CASVLTASSYNEQFF.

There are many counts of this clonotype. V gene TRBV20-1 combines with J gene TRBJ2-1; D gene uncertain. Germline V gene data show CDR1 as DFQATT and CDR2 as SNEGSKA (reference sequence). Trimming pared 2 bases from V and 7 bases from J, leaving 6 bases between. The CDR3 sequence is 11 residues long. The CDR3 loop is CSARYGNEQFF. The CDR3 DNA reads TGCAGTGCTAGATACGGGAATGAGCAGTTCTTC.

This chain uses TRBV20-1 with TRBJ2-1; D gene uncertain. The CDR3 sequence is 15 residues long. Trimming took 1 base from V and 0 from J, leaving 10 bases between them. Germline CDR1 is DFQATT and CDR2 is SNEGSKA (reference sequence). CDR3 DNA: TGCAGTGCTAGAGCGACGCCGAGCTCCTACAATGAGCAGTTCTTC. Encoded protein: CSARATPSSYNEQFF.